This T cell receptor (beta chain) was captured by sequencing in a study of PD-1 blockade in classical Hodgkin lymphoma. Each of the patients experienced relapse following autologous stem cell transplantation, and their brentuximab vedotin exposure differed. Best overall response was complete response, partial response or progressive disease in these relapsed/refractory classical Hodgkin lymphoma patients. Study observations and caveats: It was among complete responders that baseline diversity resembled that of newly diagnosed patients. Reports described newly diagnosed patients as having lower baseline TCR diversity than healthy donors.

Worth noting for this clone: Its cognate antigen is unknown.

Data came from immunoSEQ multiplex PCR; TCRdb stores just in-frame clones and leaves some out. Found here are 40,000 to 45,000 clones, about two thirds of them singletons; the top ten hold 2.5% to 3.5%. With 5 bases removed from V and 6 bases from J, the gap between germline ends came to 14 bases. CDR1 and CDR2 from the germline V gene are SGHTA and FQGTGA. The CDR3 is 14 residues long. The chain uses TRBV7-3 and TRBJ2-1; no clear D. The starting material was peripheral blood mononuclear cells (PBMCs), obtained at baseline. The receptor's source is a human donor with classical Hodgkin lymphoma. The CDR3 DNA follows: TGTGCCAGCAGCCCGACGCCAGGTCTCAATGAGCAGTTCTTC. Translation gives CASSPTPGLNEQFF. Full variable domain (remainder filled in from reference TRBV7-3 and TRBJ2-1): GAGVSQTPSNKVTEKGKYVELRCDPISGHTALYWYRQSLGQGPEFLIYFQGTGAADDSGLPNDRFFAVRPEGSVSTLKIQRTERGDSAVYLCASSPTPGLNEQFFGPGTRLTVL.